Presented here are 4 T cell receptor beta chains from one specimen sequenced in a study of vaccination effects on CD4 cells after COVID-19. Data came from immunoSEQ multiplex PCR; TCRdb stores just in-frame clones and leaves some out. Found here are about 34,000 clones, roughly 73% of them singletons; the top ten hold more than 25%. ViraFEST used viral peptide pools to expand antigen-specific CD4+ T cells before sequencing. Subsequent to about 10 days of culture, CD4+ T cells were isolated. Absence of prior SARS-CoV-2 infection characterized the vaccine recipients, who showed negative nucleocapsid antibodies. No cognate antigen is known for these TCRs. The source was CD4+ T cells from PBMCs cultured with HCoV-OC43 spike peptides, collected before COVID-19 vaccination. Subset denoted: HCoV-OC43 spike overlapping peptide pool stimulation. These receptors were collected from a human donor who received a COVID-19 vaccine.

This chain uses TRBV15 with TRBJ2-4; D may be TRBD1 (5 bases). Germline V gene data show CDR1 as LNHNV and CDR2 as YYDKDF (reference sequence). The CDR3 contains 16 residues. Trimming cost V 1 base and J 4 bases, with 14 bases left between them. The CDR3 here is CATSRGIAGPKNIQYF. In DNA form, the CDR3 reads TGTGCCACCAGCAGAGGGATCGCAGGGCCAAAAAACATTCAGTACTTC.

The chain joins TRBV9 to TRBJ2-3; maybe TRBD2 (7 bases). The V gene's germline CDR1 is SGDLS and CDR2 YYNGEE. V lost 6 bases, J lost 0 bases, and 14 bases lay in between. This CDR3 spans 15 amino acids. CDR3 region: CASTPGGHSTDTQYF. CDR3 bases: TGTGCCAGCACCCCGGGGGGCCATAGCACAGATACGCAGTATTTT.

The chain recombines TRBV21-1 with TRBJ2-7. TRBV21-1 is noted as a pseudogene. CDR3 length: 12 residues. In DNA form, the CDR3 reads TGTGCCAGCAGCAAAGGTGGGACCGAGCAGTACTTC. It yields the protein CASSKGGTEQYF.

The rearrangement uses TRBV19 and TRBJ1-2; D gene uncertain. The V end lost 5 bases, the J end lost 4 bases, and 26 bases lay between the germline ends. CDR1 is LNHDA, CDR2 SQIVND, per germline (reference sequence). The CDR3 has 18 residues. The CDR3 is CASSPLMEDSHRSYGYTF. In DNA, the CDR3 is TGTGCCAGTAGTCCACTGATGGAGGATTCACACCGGAGCTATGGCTACACCTTC.